This entry lists 18 T cell receptor beta chains sequenced from one sample in a study of cytomegalovirus exposure and HLA in healthy donors (TCRdb year 2017). Receptors were amplified or captured by the immunoSEQ multiplex PCR assay. For the multiplex PCR, a mixture combining 60 forward primers for TCR Vbeta segments and 13 reverse primers for TCR Jbeta segments was used. TCRdb took over this immuneACCESS table, retaining in-frame rearrangements with V and J assigned. Such tables are incomplete; in checked studies, under half of the missing clones stem from an unresolved V gene, and the remainder is unexplained. Across this sample there are around 120,000 clones, with 80% seen only once. The top ten clones comprise 3% to 4% of the sample. Material for sequencing was PBMCs. These receptors all stem from a woman aged 40 to 55 in good health and CMV-seronegative.

The chain joins TRBV6-6 to TRBJ2-7; 8 bases fit TRBD1. Germline loops: CDR1 MNHNY, CDR2 SVGAGI (reference sequence). This CDR3 spans 15 amino acids. V dropped 0 bases and J dropped 3; count of bases not matched to a gene: 4. The CDR3 DNA reads TGTGCCAGCAGTTACTCGTCCGGGACAGGCTACGAGCAGTACTTC. The encoded protein is CASSYSSGTGYEQYF.

The V and J genes are TRBV18 and TRBJ1-1; D perhaps matches TRBD1 (5 bases). The CDR3 extends over 16 amino acids. V lost 2 bases and J 3 bases, leaving 16 bases between the germline ends. Germline assignment: CDR1 KGHSH and CDR2 LQKENI. The CDR3 loop reads CASSPYTGLWDTEAFF. Written as DNA, the CDR3 is TGTGCCAGCTCACCATATACGGGACTCTGGGACACTGAAGCTTTCTTT.

The J gene is TRBJ1-4, the V gene TRBV5-6, with 9 bases lining up with TRBD1. The CDR3 runs to 16 residues. Per germline, CDR1 SGHDT and CDR2 YYEEEE. Losses at the gene ends were 3 bases for V and 7 bases for J; bases not matched to a gene: 10. This CDR3 reads CASSSEQGAEGEKLFF. Here the CDR3 DNA reads TGTGCCAGCAGCTCGGAACAGGGGGCAGAGGGTGAAAAACTGTTTTTT.

V usage is TRBV2 and J usage is TRBJ2-1; 14 bases line up with TRBD2. Germline V gene lookup returns CDR1 SNHLY and CDR2 FYNNEI. CDR3 size: 16 residues. The ends lost 8 bases at V and 0 bases at J; junction bases unmatched: 3. Here the CDR3 DNA reads TGTGCCAGCCGGACTAGCGGGAGGAGCTCCTACAATGAGCAGTTCTTC. It specifies CASRTSGRSSYNEQFF.

This chain connects TRBV6-5 to TRBJ1-2, with TRBD1 matching 10 bases. The V segment lost 5 bases and the J segment 3 bases; nucleotides outside the gene matches: 3. The CDR3 loop spans 14 amino acids. CDR1 and CDR2 from the germline V gene are MNHEY and SVGAGI. The CDR3 protein is CASSGTGVYYGYTF. The CDR3, as DNA: TGTGCCAGCAGTGGGACAGGGGTTTACTATGGCTACACCTTC.

This CDR3 reads CASSPRERQAYNEQFF. CDR3 DNA: TGTGCCAGCAGCCCCCGCGAGCGGCAAGCCTACAATGAGCAGTTCTTC. This sequence joins TRBV7-6 and TRBJ2-1; weak D call: TRBD2 (5 bases). CDR1 and CDR2 (germline): SGHVS, FNYEAQ. The CDR3 length is 16 residues. V lost 5 bases and J lost 2, with 16 bases in between.

This clone was detected once. The junction differs from germline at one of its ends, possibly a read error. The gene calls are TRBV7-7 and TRBJ2-7, with TRBD1 matching 11 bases. Germline CDR1 reads SSHAT; CDR2 reads FNYEAQ (reference sequence). The CDR3 spans 15 residues. The CDR3 region is CASSAGTGGSYEQYF. The CDR3 region has the DNA TGTGCTAGCAGCGCCGGGACAGGGGGCTCCTACGAGCAGTACTTC.

The V gene is TRBV5-1, the J gene TRBJ2-7, with 10 bases aligning to TRBD2. Trimming cost V 7 bases and J 5 bases; bases outside gene matches: 15. This CDR3 has 16 amino acids. The germline CDR1 and CDR2 sequences are SGHRS and YFSETQ. CDR3 coding DNA: TGCGCCAGCGCGCTAGCGGGGGCCACTCGAAGGAACGAGCAGTACTTC. Its protein is CASALAGATRRNEQYF.

The chain couples TRBV11-2 to TRBJ2-3, with 7 positions matching TRBD2. The CDR3 consists of 15 residues. The J segment lost 3 bases and the V segment lost 3 bases, leaving 6 bases of the junction unmatched. Germline lookup yields CDR1 SGHAT and CDR2 FQNNGV. The CDR3 loop is CASSFWAGETDTQYF. CDR3 nucleotides: TGTGCCAGCAGCTTCTGGGCGGGAGAGACAGATACGCAGTATTTT.

V is TRBV29-1 and J is TRBJ1-2; 10 bases match TRBD1. The germline V gene has CDR1 SQVTM and CDR2 ANQGSEA. The CDR3 totals 16 residues. The V segment lost 5 bases and the J segment 4 bases; nucleotides outside the gene matches: 13. In nucleotides, the CDR3 is TGCAGCGTTTCCGGGACAGGGGACGGAATGTTCTATGGCTACACCTTC. Residues: CSVSGTGDGMFYGYTF.

The chain recombines TRBV5-6 with TRBJ1-5; no firm D call. Germline values: CDR1 SGHDT, CDR2 YYEEEE. With 1 base removed from V and 0 bases from J, the gap between germline ends came to 11 bases. This CDR3 region has 16 residues. In nucleotides, the CDR3 is TGTGCCAGCAGCTTGCTGGCAGTAGCTAGCAATCAGCCCCAGCATTTT. It is translated as CASSLLAVASNQPQHF.

This chain uses TRBV5-1 with TRBJ2-2; a possible D gene is TRBD2 (7 bases). From germline, CDR1 is SGHRS and CDR2 YFSETQ. Trimming removed 6 bases from V and 2 bases from J, with 14 bases in between. CDR3 length: 15 residues. The CDR3 bases are TGCGCCAGCAAGGGGGGGCCCGGTAACACCGGGGAGCTGTTTTTT. Amino acid sequence: CASKGGPGNTGELFF.

V is TRBV9 and J is TRBJ1-1, with 7 bases fitting TRBD1. Looked up from germline, CDR1 is SGDLS and CDR2 is YYNGEE. Trimming took 7 bases from V and 1 from J; bases not matched to a gene: 7. This CDR3 has 14 residues. CDR3 DNA sequence: TGTGCCAGCGGGGCAGGGGGAAGGAACACTGAAGCTTTCTTT. It yields the protein CASGAGGRNTEAFF.

The V and J genes are TRBV7-8 and TRBJ2-7; 12 bases are a match to TRBD2. Germline assignment: CDR1 SGHVS and CDR2 FQNEAQ. V gave up 5 bases and J gave up 2 bases; unmatched junction bases: 4. The CDR3 is 15 residues long. For the CDR3, the DNA is TGTGCCAGCAGCGAGACTAGCGGGGGTCCCTACGAGCAGTACTTC. It encodes CASSETSGGPYEQYF.

This chain uses TRBV11-2 with TRBJ1-1, with D possibly being TRBD1 (6 bases). Deletions cut 4 bases from V and 0 bases from J, with 12 bases between. The CDR3 totals 15 residues. Per the germline V gene, CDR1 is SGHAT and CDR2 is FQNNGV. The DNA for the CDR3 is TGTGCCAGCAGCTATGCCAGGGGCATGAACACTGAAGCTTTCTTT. Translated, it gives CASSYARGMNTEAFF.

This rearrangement joins TRBV29-1 to TRBJ2-1; 7 bases agree with TRBD2. Germline loops: CDR1 SQVTM, CDR2 ANQGSEA. V shed 4 bases, J shed 4 bases, and the junction held 4 bases outside the gene matches. CDR3 length: 13 amino acids. The CDR3 sequence is CSVAASGYNEQFF. The DNA for the CDR3 is TGCAGCGTTGCGGCTAGCGGTTACAATGAGCAGTTCTTC.

This clone has only a few counts. The gene calls are TRBV6-1 and TRBJ1-1; D is unclear. Trimming removed 5 bases at V and 3 bases at J, with 4 bases between. The germline CDR1 and CDR2 sequences are MNHNS and SASEGT. There are 11 residues in the CDR3. The CDR3 DNA is TGTGCCAGCAGTCCGTACACTGAAGCTTTCTTT. It yields the protein CASSPYTEAFF.

This rearrangement joins TRBV5-6 to TRBJ2-2; D is possibly TRBD1 (5 bases). The CDR3 length is 17 residues. Germline CDR1 is SGHDT and CDR2 is YYEEEE. V lost 6 bases and J lost 0, with 18 bases in between. CDR3 in DNA: TGTGCCAGCACCTCTAGTTTAACAGGCTCGAACACCGGGGAGCTGTTTTTT. Encoded protein: CASTSSLTGSNTGELFF.